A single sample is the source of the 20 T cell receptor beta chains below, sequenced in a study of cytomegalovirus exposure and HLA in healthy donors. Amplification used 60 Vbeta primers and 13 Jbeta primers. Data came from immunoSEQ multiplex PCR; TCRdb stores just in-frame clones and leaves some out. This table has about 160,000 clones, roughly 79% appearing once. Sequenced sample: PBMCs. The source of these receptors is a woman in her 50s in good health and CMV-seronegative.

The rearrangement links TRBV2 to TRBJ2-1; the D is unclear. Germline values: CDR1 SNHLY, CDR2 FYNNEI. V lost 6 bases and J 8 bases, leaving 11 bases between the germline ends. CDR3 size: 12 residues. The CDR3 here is CASRTSLHEQFF. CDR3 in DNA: TGTGCCAGCAGGACTTCTCTCCATGAGCAGTTCTTC.

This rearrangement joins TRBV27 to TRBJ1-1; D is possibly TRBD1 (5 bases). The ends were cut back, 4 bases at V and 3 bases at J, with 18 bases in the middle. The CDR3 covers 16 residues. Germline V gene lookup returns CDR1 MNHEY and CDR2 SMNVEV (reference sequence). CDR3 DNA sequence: TGTGCCAGCAGTTCCACCTTCTGGGACTGGGACACTGAAGCTTTCTTT. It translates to CASSSTFWDWDTEAFF.

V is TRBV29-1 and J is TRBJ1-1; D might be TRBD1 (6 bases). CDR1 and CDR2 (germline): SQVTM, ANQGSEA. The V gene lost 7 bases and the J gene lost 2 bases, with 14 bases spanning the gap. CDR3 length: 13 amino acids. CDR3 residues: CSGISGTNTEAFF. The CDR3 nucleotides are TGCAGCGGTATATCCGGGACAAACACTGAAGCTTTCTTT.

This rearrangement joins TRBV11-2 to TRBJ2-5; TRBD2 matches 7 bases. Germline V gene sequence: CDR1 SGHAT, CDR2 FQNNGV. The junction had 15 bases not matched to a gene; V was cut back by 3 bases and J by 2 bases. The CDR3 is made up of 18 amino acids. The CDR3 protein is CASSFGKWGGGTQETQYF. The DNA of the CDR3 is TGTGCCAGCAGCTTCGGAAAATGGGGCGGGGGAACTCAAGAGACCCAGTACTTC.

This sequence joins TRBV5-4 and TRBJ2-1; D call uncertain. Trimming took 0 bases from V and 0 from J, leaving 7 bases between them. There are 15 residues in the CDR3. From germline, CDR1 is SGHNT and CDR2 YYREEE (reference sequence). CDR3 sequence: CASSLDSSSYNEQFF. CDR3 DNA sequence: TGTGCCAGCAGCTTGGACTCGAGCTCCTACAATGAGCAGTTCTTC.

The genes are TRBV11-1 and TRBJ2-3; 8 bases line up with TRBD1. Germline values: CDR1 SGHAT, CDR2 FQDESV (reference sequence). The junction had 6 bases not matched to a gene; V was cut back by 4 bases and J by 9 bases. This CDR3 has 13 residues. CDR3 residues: CASSSDRADTQYF. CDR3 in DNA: TGTGCCAGCAGCTCGGACAGGGCGGACACGCAGTATTTT.

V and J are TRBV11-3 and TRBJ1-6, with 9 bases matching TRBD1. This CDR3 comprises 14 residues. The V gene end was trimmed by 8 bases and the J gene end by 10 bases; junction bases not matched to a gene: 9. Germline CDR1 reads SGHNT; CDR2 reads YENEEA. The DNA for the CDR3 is TGTGCCAGCGGCGAAGGGACAGGGAGATCACCCCTCCACTTT. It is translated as CASGEGTGRSPLHF. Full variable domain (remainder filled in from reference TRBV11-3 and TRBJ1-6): EAGVVQSPRYKIIEKKQPVAFWCNPISGHNTLYWYLQNLGQGPELLIRYENEEAVDDSQLPKDRFSAERLKGVDSTLKIQPAELGDSAVYLCASGEGTGRSPLHFGNGTRLTVT.

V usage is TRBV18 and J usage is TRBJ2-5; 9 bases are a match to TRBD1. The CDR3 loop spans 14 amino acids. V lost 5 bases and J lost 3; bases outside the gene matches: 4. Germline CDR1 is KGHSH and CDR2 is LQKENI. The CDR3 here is CASSTRTGEETQYF. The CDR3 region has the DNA TGTGCCAGCTCAACGCGGACAGGGGAAGAGACCCAGTACTTC.

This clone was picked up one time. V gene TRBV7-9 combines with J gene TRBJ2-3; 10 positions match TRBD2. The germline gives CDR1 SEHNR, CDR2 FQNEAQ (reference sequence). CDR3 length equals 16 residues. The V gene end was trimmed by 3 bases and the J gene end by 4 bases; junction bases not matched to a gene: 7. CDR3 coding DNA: TGTGCCAGCAGCTTGGATCTAGCGGGAGACCCAGATACGCAGTATTTT. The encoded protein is CASSLDLAGDPDTQYF.

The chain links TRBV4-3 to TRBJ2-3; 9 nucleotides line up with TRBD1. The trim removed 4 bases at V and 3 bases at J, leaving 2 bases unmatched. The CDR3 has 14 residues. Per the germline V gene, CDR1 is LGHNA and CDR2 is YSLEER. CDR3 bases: TGCGCCAGCAGCCGAGGACAGGGGACAGATACGCAGTATTTT. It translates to CASSRGQGTDTQYF.

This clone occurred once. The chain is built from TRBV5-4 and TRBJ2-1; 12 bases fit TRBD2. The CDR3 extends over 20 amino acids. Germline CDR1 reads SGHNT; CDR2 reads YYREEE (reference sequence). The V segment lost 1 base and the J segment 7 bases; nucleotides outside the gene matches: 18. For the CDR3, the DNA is TGTGCCAGCAGCTTGTCCCAGGGAAGAGTCCTAGCGGGAGGGCCGAATGAGCAGTTCTTC. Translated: CASSLSQGRVLAGGPNEQFF. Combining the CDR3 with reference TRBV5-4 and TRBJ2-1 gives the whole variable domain ETGVTQSPTHLIKTRGQQVTLRCSSQSGHNTVSWYQQALGQGPQFIFQYYREEENGRGNFPPRFSGLQFPNYSSELNVNALELDDSALYLCASSLSQGRVLAGGPNEQFFGPGTRLTVL.

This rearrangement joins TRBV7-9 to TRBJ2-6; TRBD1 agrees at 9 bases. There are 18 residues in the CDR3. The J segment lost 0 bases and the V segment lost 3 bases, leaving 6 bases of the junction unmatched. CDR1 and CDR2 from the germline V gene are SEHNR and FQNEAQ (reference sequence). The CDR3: CASSFSTGGVSGANVLTF. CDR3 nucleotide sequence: TGTGCCAGCAGCTTCTCGACAGGGGGTGTCTCTGGGGCCAACGTCCTGACTTTC.

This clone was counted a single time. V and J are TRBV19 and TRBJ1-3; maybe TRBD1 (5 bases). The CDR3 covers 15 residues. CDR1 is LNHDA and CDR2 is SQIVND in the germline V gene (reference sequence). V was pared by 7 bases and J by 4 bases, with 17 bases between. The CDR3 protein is CASIPGRGPGNTIYF. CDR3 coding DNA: TGTGCCAGTATACCCGGGAGGGGACCAGGAAACACCATATATTTT. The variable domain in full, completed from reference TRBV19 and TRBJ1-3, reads DGGITQSPKYLFRKEGQNVTLSCEQNLNHDAMYWYRQDPGQGLRLIYYSQIVNDFQKGDIAEGYSVSREKKESFPLTVTSAQKNPTAFYLCASIPGRGPGNTIYFGEGSWLTVV.

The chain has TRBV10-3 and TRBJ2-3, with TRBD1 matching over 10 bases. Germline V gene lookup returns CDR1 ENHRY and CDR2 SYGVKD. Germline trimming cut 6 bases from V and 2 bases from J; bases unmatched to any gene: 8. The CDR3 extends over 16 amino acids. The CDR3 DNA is TGTGCCATCAGCACCGGGACAGGGGCTTCCACAGATACGCAGTATTTT. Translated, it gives CAISTGTGASTDTQYF.

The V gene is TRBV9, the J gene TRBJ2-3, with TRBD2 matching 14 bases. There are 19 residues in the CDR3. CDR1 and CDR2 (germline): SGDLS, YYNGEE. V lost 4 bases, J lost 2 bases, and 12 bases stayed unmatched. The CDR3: CASSNPLGTSGGTTDTQYF. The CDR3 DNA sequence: TGTGCCAGCAGCAATCCCTTGGGGACTAGCGGGGGCACCACAGATACGCAGTATTTT. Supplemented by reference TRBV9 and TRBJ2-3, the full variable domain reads DSGVTQTPKHLITATGQRVTLRCSPRSGDLSVYWYQQSLDQGLQFLIQYYNGEERAKGNILERFSAQQFPDLHSELNLSSLELGDSALYFCASSNPLGTSGGTTDTQYFGPGTRLTVL.

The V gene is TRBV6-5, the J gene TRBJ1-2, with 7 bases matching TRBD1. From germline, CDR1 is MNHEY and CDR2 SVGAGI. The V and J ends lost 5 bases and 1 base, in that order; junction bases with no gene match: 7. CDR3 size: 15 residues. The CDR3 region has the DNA TGTGCCAGCAGTACTCGACAGGGCGTTAACTATGGCTACACCTTC. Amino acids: CASSTRQGVNYGYTF.

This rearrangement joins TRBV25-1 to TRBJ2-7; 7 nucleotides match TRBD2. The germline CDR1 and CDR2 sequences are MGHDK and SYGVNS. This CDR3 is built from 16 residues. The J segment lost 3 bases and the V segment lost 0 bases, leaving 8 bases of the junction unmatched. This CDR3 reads CASSEYGASGGYEQYF. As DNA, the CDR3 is TGTGCCAGCAGTGAATATGGGGCTAGCGGAGGCTACGAGCAGTACTTC.

This CDR3 reads CASRPSYLTRFNEQFF. The DNA of the CDR3 is TGTGCCAGCAGGCCTTCATATCTGACTAGATTTAATGAGCAGTTCTTC. The V and J genes are TRBV2 and TRBJ2-1; TRBD2 is a possible D gene (6 bases). The V end was cut by 6 bases, the J end by 7 bases, with 22 bases between. From germline, CDR1 is SNHLY and CDR2 FYNNEI. The CDR3 consists of 16 residues.

The CDR3 DNA is TGCGCCAGCAGCCAAGAGAAAATTGGACTAGCGGGACAAGAGACCCAGTACTTC. It codes for CASSQEKIGLAGQETQYF. The chain recombines TRBV4-1 with TRBJ2-5; 12 nucleotides match TRBD2. This CDR3 region has 18 residues. The V gene's germline CDR1 is MGHRA and CDR2 YSYEKL. V trimming: 0 bases; J trimming: 2 bases; junction bases outside the gene matches: 7.

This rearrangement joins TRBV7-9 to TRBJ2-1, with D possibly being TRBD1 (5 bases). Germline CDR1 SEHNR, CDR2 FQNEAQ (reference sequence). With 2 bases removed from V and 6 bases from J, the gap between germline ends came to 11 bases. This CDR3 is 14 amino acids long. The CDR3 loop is CASSLRGPGNEQFF. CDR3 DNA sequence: TGTGCCAGCAGCTTAAGGGGCCCGGGCAATGAGCAGTTCTTC.